This record looks at one TCR beta chain sequence and its context. The record originates from a study of shared clonotypes between healthy human individuals. Researchers drew on some 97 million PBMCs for genomic DNA from unsorted samples. The V end was cut by 1 base, the J end by 8 bases, with 14 bases between. The germline gives CDR1 SGHAT, CDR2 FQNNGV. The CDR3 runs 14 residues. The authors' processing: Junction-only immunoSEQ sequences carried no quality scores, so filtering differed. Assay used: immunoSEQ multiplex PCR; TCRdb lists only in-frame clones, some missing. The V and J calls and clone size are taken from that table; D and trimming were inferred from the DNA. This table holds about half a million clones, 79% found once.

The chain recombines TRBV11-2 with TRBJ1-2; D uncertain. Sequencing was performed on PBMCs. The receptor was derived from a middle-aged woman in good health. Some clones in this sample may be carry-over from other donors' samples. The CDR3 bases are TGTGCCAGCAGCTTAGTTCCCCCGTTGAAAGGCTACACCTTC. Translated: CASSLVPPLKGYTF.